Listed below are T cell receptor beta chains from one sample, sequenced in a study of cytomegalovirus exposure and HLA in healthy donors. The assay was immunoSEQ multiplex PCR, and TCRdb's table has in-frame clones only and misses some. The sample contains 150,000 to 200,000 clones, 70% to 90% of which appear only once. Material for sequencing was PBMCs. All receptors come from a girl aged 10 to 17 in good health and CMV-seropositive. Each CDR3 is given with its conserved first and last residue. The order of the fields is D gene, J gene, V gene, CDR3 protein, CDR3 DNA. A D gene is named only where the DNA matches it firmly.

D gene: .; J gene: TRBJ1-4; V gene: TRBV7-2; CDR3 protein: CASSPVSRGQSNEKLFF; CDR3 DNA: TGTGCCAGCAGCCCTGTAAGCAGAGGACAGAGTAATGAAAAACTGTTTTTT
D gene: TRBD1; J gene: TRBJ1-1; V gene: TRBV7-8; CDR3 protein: CASSLTGQIELTEAFF; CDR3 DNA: TGTGCCAGCAGCTTAACGGGACAGATAGAGTTGACTGAAGCTTTCTTT
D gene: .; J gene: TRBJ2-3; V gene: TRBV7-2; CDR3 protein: CASSLARADTDTQYF; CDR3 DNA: TGTGCCAGCAGCTTAGCCAGGGCGGACACAGATACGCAGTATTTT
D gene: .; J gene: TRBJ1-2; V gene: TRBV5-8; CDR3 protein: CASSLAGGDYGYTF; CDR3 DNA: TGTGCCAGCAGCTTGGCCGGGGGGGACTATGGCTACACCTTC
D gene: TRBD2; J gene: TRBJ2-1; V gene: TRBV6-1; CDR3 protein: CAASGTSGYNEQFF; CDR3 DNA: TGTGCCGCCTCCGGGACTAGCGGTTACAATGAGCAGTTCTTC
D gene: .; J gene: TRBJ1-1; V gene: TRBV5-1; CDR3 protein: CASSLGQGMNTEAFF; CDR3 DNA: TGCGCCAGCAGCTTGGGGCAGGGGATGAACACTGAAGCTTTCTTT
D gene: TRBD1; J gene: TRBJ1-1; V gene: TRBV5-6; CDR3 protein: CASSPWGTGEAFF; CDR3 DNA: TGTGCCAGCAGCCCTTGGGGGACAGGCGAAGCTTTCTTT
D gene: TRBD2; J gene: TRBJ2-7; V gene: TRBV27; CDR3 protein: CASSPPGGPSYEQYF; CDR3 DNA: TGTGCCAGCAGCCCCCCGGGGGGGCCATCATACGAGCAGTACTTC
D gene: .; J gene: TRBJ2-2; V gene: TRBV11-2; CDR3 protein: CASSSSGTGELFF; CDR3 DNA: TGTGCCAGCAGCTCCTCGGGCACCGGGGAGCTGTTTTTT
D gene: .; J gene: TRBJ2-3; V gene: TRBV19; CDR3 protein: CASSIGASGDGGTQYF; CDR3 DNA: TGTGCCAGTAGTATAGGAGCATCAGGGGACGGCGGTACGCAGTATTTT
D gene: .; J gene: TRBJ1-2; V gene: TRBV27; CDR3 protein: CASSLGRSAKPYYGYTF; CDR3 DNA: TGTGCCAGCAGTCTAGGTCGGAGCGCGAAGCCATACTATGGCTACACCTTC
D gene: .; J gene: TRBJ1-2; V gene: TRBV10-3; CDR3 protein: CAISERTAEIYGYTF; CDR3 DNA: TGTGCCATCAGTGAGAGGACAGCAGAAATCTATGGCTACACCTTC
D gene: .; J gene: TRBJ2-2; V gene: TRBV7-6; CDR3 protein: CATLGVGWELFF; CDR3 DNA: TGTGCCACCTTGGGTGTCGGGTGGGAGCTGTTTTTT
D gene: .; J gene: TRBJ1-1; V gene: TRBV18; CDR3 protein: CASSPRPLNTEAFF; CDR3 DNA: TGTGCCAGCTCACCGCGGCCCTTAAACACTGAAGCTTTCTTT